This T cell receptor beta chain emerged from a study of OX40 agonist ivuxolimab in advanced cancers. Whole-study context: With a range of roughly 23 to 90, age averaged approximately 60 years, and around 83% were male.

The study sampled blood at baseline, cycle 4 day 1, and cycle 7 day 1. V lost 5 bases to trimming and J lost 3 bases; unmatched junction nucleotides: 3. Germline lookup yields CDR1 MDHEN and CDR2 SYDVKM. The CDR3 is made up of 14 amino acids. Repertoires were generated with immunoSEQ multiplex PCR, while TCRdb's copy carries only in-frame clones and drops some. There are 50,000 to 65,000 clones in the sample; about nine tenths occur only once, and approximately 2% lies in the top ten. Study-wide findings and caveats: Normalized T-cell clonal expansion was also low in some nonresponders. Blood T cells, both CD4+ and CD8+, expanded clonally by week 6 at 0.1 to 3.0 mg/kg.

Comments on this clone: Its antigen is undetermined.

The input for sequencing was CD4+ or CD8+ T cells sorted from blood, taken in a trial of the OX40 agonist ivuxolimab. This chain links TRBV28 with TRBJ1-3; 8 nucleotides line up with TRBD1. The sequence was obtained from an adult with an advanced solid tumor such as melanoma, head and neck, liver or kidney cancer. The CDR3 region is CASSPGTGGNTIYF. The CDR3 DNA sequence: TGTGCCAGCAGTCCCGGGACAGGTGGAAACACCATATATTTT.